This T cell receptor (beta chain) derives from a study of T cell responses to AZD1222 COVID-19 vaccine. About this clone: No antigen is known for it.

Repertoires were generated with immunoSEQ multiplex PCR, while TCRdb's copy carries only in-frame clones and drops some. The sample consists of around 140,000 clones, roughly 89% of them appearing once. The germline V and J ends were trimmed by 4 bases and 5 bases, with 21 bases remaining between them. CDR1 is SGHTA and CDR2 is FQGNSA in the germline V gene. This CDR3 comprises 17 residues. Study-level points and caveats: When two AZD1222 doses had been given, Spike-specific TCR breadth and depth rose.

The material was peripheral blood, obtained 28 days after the second AZD1222 dose. The genes are TRBV7-2 and TRBJ1-5; D may be TRBD1 (5 bases). This receptor was obtained from an adult who received the AZD1222 COVID-19 vaccine. The CDR3, as DNA: TGTGCCAGCAGCTCCCAGCCACAGGCGGGAGGAGATCAGCCCCAGCATTTT. The encoded protein is CASSSQPQAGGDQPQHF.